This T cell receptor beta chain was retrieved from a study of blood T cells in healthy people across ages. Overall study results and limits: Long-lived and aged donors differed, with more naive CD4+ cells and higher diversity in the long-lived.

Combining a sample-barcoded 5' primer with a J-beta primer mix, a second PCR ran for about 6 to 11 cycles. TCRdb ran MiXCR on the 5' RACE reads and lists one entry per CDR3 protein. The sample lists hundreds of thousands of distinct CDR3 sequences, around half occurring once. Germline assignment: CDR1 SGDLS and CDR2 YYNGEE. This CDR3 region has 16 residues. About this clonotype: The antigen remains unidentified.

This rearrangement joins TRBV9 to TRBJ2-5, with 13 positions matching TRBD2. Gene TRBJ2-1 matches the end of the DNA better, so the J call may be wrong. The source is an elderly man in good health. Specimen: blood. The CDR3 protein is CASSAGTSGIQETQFF. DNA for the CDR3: TGTGCCAGCAGCGCCGGGACTAGCGGGATTCAAGAGACCCAGTTCTTC.